The 10 T cell receptor beta chains presented below share a single source sample, sequenced in a study of identical twins. A single record per CDR3 protein comes from TCRdb applying MiXCR to the 5' RACE reads. Of about 890,000 distinct CDR3 sequences listed, about 12% are singletons. The same data also went into a second study, on yellow fever vaccine responses in identical twins.

Material: PBMCs. All receptors derive from a woman between 18 and 29 years old in good health.

The genes are TRBV6-2 or TRBV6-3 and TRBJ2-3, with 9 bases aligning to TRBD2. Germline CDR1 reads MNHEY; CDR2 reads SVGEGT. The V segment lost 4 bases and the J segment 6 bases; nucleotides outside the gene matches: 11. This CDR3 has 16 amino acids. The CDR3, as DNA: TGTGCCAGCAGTTCCTCCGGGCGGGGGGGCTCGGATACGCAGTATTTT. Residues: CASSSSGRGGSDTQYF.

This chain joins TRBV11-2 and TRBJ2-3; tentatively, D is TRBD2 (5 bases). The CDR3 has 13 residues. V shed 5 bases and J shed 5 bases, with 11 bases lying between them. Germline assignment: CDR1 SGHAT and CDR2 FQNNGV. The CDR3 DNA is TGTGCCAGCAGCAAAGACGGGGAAGATACGCAGTATTTT. Its translation: CASSKDGEDTQYF.

This clonotype was recorded at least ten times. In DNA, the CDR3 is TGTGCCAGCAGCCACAGGGTATACGAGCAGTTCTTC. The encoded protein is CASSHRVYEQFF. The chain has TRBV12-3 or TRBV12-4 and TRBJ2-1, with D possibly being TRBD1 (6 bases). The CDR3 loop spans 12 amino acids. V was pared by 6 bases and J by 10 bases, with 13 bases between.

This clonotype was observed many times. V gene TRBV5-6 combines with J gene TRBJ2-2; D uncertain. Germline V lookup: CDR1 SGHDT, CDR2 YYEEEE. The CDR3 loop spans 17 amino acids. Trimming pared 6 bases from V and 1 base from J, leaving 19 bases between. CDR3 nucleotide sequence: TGTGCCAGCATGGGCTTGGTGCTTGCGAGGAACACCGGGGAGCTGTTTTTT. Amino acid sequence: CASMGLVLARNTGELFF.

This clonotype was counted many times. This chain links TRBV5-1 with TRBJ2-5; D unresolved. This CDR3 comprises 13 residues. Germline V lookup: CDR1 SGHRS, CDR2 YFSETQ. Trimming shortened V by 4 bases and J by 3 bases, and 10 bases separated the two germline ends. The chain's CDR3 is CASSPDSEETQYF. CDR3 nucleotides: TGCGCCAGCAGCCCGGATTCGGAAGAGACCCAGTACTTC.

At least ten counts were recorded for this clonotype. The chain couples TRBV10-1 to TRBJ2-1; TRBD1 might be the D (5 bases). Trimming removed 2 bases at V and 1 base at J, with 12 bases between. CDR1 is WNHNN and CDR2 is SYGVQD in the germline V gene (reference sequence). CDR3 length equals 16 residues. The CDR3 nucleotides are TGCGCCAGCAGTGAGGTGGTCAGGGCGTCCTACAATGAGCAGTTCTTC. It codes for CASSEVVRASYNEQFF.

This clonotype was seen many times. The rearrangement links TRBV11-1 to TRBJ2-1; possible D gene TRBD1, 6 bases. The CDR3 is 13 amino acids. Trimming pared 6 bases from V and 8 bases from J, leaving 14 bases between. In germline, CDR1 is SGHAT, CDR2 FQDESV (reference sequence). The CDR3 region is CASRLLQGDEQFF. The DNA for the CDR3 is TGTGCCAGCAGACTCTTACAGGGAGATGAGCAGTTCTTC.

This clonotype was picked up many times. This chain uses TRBV12-3 or TRBV12-4 with TRBJ2-7; 11 bases are a match to TRBD2. Trimming cost V 3 bases and J 0 bases; bases outside gene matches: 1. There are 15 residues in the CDR3. In nucleotides, the CDR3 is TGTGCCAGCAGTTTGACTAGCGGGACCTCCTACGAGCAGTACTTC. It translates to CASSLTSGTSYEQYF.

This chain links TRBV3-1 with TRBJ2-7; 9 bases are a match to TRBD1. Germline loops: CDR1 LGHDT, CDR2 YNNKEL (reference sequence). There are 15 residues in the CDR3. The ends lost 1 base at V and 6 bases at J; junction bases unmatched: 7. The CDR3: CASSQAGTGWSEQYF. The CDR3 region has the DNA TGTGCCAGCAGCCAAGCTGGGACAGGGTGGAGCGAGCAGTACTTC.

This clonotype was observed a few times. The J gene is TRBJ2-5, the V gene TRBV5-1; D is possibly TRBD1 (5 bases). V shed 2 bases and J shed 4 bases, with 12 bases lying between them. Per the germline V gene, CDR1 is SGHRS and CDR2 is YFSETQ. CDR3 length: 14 amino acids. CDR3 DNA sequence: TGCGCCAGCAGCTTCAGGGATCAGGGAGAGACCCAGTACTTC. Protein sequence: CASSFRDQGETQYF. The variable domain in full, with the rest retrieved from reference TRBV5-1 and TRBJ2-5, is KAGVTQTPRYLIKTRGQQVTLSCSPISGHRSVSWYQQTPGQGLQFLFEYFSETQRNKGNFPGRFSGRQFSNSRSEMNVSTLELGDSALYLCASSFRDQGETQYFGPGTRLLVL.